This TCR beta chain was obtained from a study of tumor-infiltrating lymphocytes in localized non-small cell lung cancer. Study overall: The cohort mixed smokers and never-smokers, several histologies, and some post-neoadjuvant-chemotherapy samples.

The study's findings and limits: IM1 and IM2 tumors showed no difference in T-cell fraction.

This clone was observed a handful of times. Its antigen is unidentified. Assay: immunoSEQ multiplex PCR; the TCRdb copy retains only in-frame clones and omits some. This sample has around 2,700 clones, with 60% to 80% found just once. The CDR3 has 14 residues. Germline assignment: CDR1 MNHEY and CDR2 SVGAGI. With V trimmed by 2 bases and J by 5 bases, 4 bases remained unmatched. The J gene is TRBJ2-7, the V gene TRBV6-5; 9 nucleotides match TRBD1. The receptor was isolated from a human donor with non-small cell lung cancer. The sequencing sample was made of uninvolved lung tissue not adjacent to the tumor. The CDR3 nucleotides read TGTGCCAGCAGTTACCCGGACAGGGGACACGAGCAGTACGTC. Residues: CASSYPDRGHEQYV.